This TCR beta chain was observed in a study of blood T cell repertoires in COVID-19. The overall study: Spain, Italy and the United States supplied samples that represented acute and convalescent COVID-19.

Germline V gene data show CDR1 as LGHDT and CDR2 as YNNKEL (reference sequence). Trimming removed 4 bases from V and 1 base from J, with 6 bases in between. CDR3 length: 13 residues. This clone appeared once. The repertoire was sequenced with immunoSEQ multiplex PCR; TCRdb's copy has only in-frame clones and lacks some. Of about 300,000 clones in the sample, 85% are singletons; the top ten hold under 2%. The chain links TRBV3-1 (or the pseudogene TRBV3-2) to TRBJ2-3, with D unresolved. The TCR originated in a woman aged 25 to 45 who had been exposed to COVID-19. Input material: PBMCs or T cells enriched from blood (not recorded which). The chain's CDR3 is CASSPPGTDTQYF. The CDR3 DNA follows: TGTGCCAGCAGCCCCCCGGGCACAGATACGCAGTATTTT.